Below are 4 T cell receptor beta chains sequenced from a single sample in a study of shared clonotypes between healthy human individuals. TCRdb's copy holds only in-frame clones and misses some; the assay was immunoSEQ multiplex PCR. The data hold about 2.3 million clones, with over 90% observed a single time. Sequences were obtained from naive CD4+ T cells from PBMCs. Subset defined: CD45RA+ positively selected. The source is a man aged 18 to 29 in good health. Some clones in this sample may be carry-over from other donors' samples.

This rearrangement joins TRBV19 to TRBJ2-5; TRBD2 might be the D (5 bases). Trimming shortened V by 4 bases and J by 4 bases, and 7 bases separated the two germline ends. The CDR3 totals 12 residues. CDR1 and CDR2 (germline): LNHDA, SQIVND (reference sequence). DNA for the CDR3: TGTGCCAGTAGTAACACTAGAGAGACCCAGTACTTC. Amino acid sequence: CASSNTRETQYF. The complete variable domain, with remaining parts taken from reference TRBV19 and TRBJ2-5, reads DGGITQSPKYLFRKEGQNVTLSCEQNLNHDAMYWYRQDPGQGLRLIYYSQIVNDFQKGDIAEGYSVSREKKESFPLTVTSAQKNPTAFYLCASSNTRETQYFGPGTRLLVL.

J is TRBJ2-5 and V is TRBV12-5; the D is unclear. Trimming cost V 3 bases and J 5 bases, with 10 bases left between them. Per germline, CDR1 LGHNT and CDR2 FRNRAP. The CDR3 sequence is 13 residues long. The CDR3 DNA reads as TGTGCTAGTGGTTTAGGCAGCCGGGAGACCCAGTACTTC. As protein: CASGLGSRETQYF. Full variable domain (outside the CDR3, taken from reference TRBV12-5 and TRBJ2-5): DARVTQTPRHKVTEMGQEVTMRCQPILGHNTVFWYRQTMMQGLELLAYFRNRAPLDDSGMPKDRFSAEMPDATLATLKIQPSEPRDSAVYFCASGLGSRETQYFGPGTRLLVL.

The gene calls are TRBV6-1 and TRBJ2-7, with 9 positions matching TRBD1. The CDR3 extends over 14 amino acids. CDR1 MNHNS and CDR2 SASEGT come from the germline V gene. V lost 7 bases, J lost 6 bases, and 10 bases stayed unmatched. The DNA for the CDR3 is TGTGCCAGCACCTCCGGGACAGGGTCTGGCGAGCAGTACTTC. Its translation: CASTSGTGSGEQYF.

This chain uses TRBV29-1 with TRBJ1-5; 8 positions match TRBD1. V was clipped by 6 bases and J by 1 base; unmatched bases: 5. From germline, CDR1 is SQVTM and CDR2 ANQGSEA. The CDR3 covers 14 residues. DNA of the CDR3: TGCAGCGTACGCCCAGGGGGCAGCAATCAGCCCCAGCATTTT. It is translated as CSVRPGGSNQPQHF.